The rows below give T cell receptor beta chains drawn from one sample of a study of blood T cell repertoires in COVID-19. Sequenced by immunoSEQ multiplex PCR; TCRdb stores in-frame clones only, minus some. This sample yields over 120,000 clones, of which around 85% are seen a single time; about 2.9% belongs to the top ten. The material sequenced was peripheral blood. These receptors came from an elderly woman with acute or convalescent COVID-19. CDR3s include the opening cysteine and the closing phenylalanine or tryptophan. Each record gives: CDR3 protein, CDR3 DNA, clone size, V gene, D gene, J gene. D genes are given only for firm matches. The size entry is marked missing in some rows and otherwise reads once, few, many or a size class.

cdr3_aa: CASSQQVNTEAFF
cdr3_nt: TGTGCCAGCAGCCAACAGGTGAACACTGAAGCTTTCTTT
clone_size: -
v_call: TRBV4-2
d_call: -
j_call: TRBJ1-1

cdr3_aa: CAISESRLRNTEAFF
cdr3_nt: TGTGCCATCAGTGAGTCGAGGCTGAGGAACACTGAAGCTTTCTTT
clone_size: -
v_call: TRBV10-3
d_call: -
j_call: TRBJ1-1

cdr3_aa: CASSLQTNEKLFF
cdr3_nt: TGTGCCAGCTCACTGCAGACTAATGAAAAACTGTTTTTT
clone_size: -
v_call: TRBV18
d_call: -
j_call: TRBJ1-4

cdr3_aa: CASSEGAYGYTF
cdr3_nt: TGTGCCAGCAGCGAAGGGGCTTATGGCTACACCTTC
clone_size: -
v_call: TRBV9
d_call: -
j_call: TRBJ1-2

cdr3_aa: CASSTGQVTGELFF
cdr3_nt: TGTGCCAGTAGTACCGGACAGGTCACCGGGGAGCTGTTTTTT
clone_size: -
v_call: TRBV19
d_call: TRBD1
j_call: TRBJ2-2

cdr3_aa: CASSFAGDQPQHF
cdr3_nt: TGTGCCAGCAGCTTTGCAGGGGATCAGCCCCAGCATTTT
clone_size: -
v_call: TRBV7-6
d_call: -
j_call: TRBJ1-5

cdr3_aa: CAISEDRGHGYTF
cdr3_nt: TGTGCCATCAGCGAGGACAGGGGACATGGCTACACCTTC
clone_size: -
v_call: TRBV10-3
d_call: TRBD1
j_call: TRBJ1-2

cdr3_aa: CASSLRSTGELFF
cdr3_nt: TGTGCCAGCAGTTTGAGGTCGACCGGGGAGCTGTTTTTT
clone_size: -
v_call: TRBV6-2/TRBV6-3
d_call: -
j_call: TRBJ2-2

cdr3_aa: CASSPRAGTYEQYF
cdr3_nt: TGTGCCAGCAGCCCACGAGCAGGCACCTACGAGCAGTACTTC
clone_size: -
v_call: TRBV6-5
d_call: -
j_call: TRBJ2-7

cdr3_aa: CASSGQIQETQYF
cdr3_nt: TGCGCCAGCAGTGGGCAGATCCAAGAGACCCAGTACTTC
clone_size: once
v_call: TRBV10-2
d_call: -
j_call: TRBJ2-5

cdr3_aa: CASRRGLQETQYF
cdr3_nt: TGTGCCAGCAGAAGGGGACTACAAGAGACCCAGTACTTC
clone_size: -
v_call: TRBV2
d_call: TRBD2
j_call: TRBJ2-5

cdr3_aa: CASSPRGTSGNTIYF
cdr3_nt: TGTGCCAGCAGCCCCAGGGGGACCTCTGGAAACACCATATATTTT
clone_size: -
v_call: TRBV6-2/TRBV6-3
d_call: TRBD1
j_call: TRBJ1-3

cdr3_aa: CASSIADRASLYGYTF
cdr3_nt: TGTGCCAGTAGTATCGCGGACAGGGCATCTCTCTATGGCTACACCTTC
clone_size: -
v_call: TRBV19
d_call: TRBD1
j_call: TRBJ1-2

cdr3_aa: CASSPLAGTGGLETQYF
cdr3_nt: TGTGCCAGCTCACCACTCGCCGGGACAGGGGGTCTAGAGACCCAGTACTTC
clone_size: -
v_call: TRBV18
d_call: TRBD1
j_call: TRBJ2-5

cdr3_aa: CASSYRGENTEAFF
cdr3_nt: TGTGCCAGCAGCTACCGGGGGGAGAACACTGAAGCTTTCTTT
clone_size: once
v_call: TRBV5-5
d_call: -
j_call: TRBJ1-1

cdr3_aa: CSVGRGGGNYGYTF
cdr3_nt: TGCAGCGTTGGGCGGGGAGGGGGAAACTATGGCTACACCTTC
clone_size: -
v_call: TRBV29-1
d_call: -
j_call: TRBJ1-2

cdr3_aa: CASSPQTNTGELFF
cdr3_nt: TGTGCCAGCAGCCCCCAAACGAACACCGGGGAGCTGTTTTTT
clone_size: once
v_call: TRBV9
d_call: -
j_call: TRBJ2-2

cdr3_aa: CAVPGQYSYEQYF
cdr3_nt: TGTGCCGTCCCGGGACAGTACTCCTACGAGCAGTACTTC
clone_size: -
v_call: TRBV7-9
d_call: TRBD1
j_call: TRBJ2-7

cdr3_aa: CASSVGDRSTGELFF
cdr3_nt: TGTGCCAGCAGCGTAGGTGACAGGAGCACCGGGGAGCTGTTTTTT
clone_size: -
v_call: TRBV9
d_call: -
j_call: TRBJ2-2

cdr3_aa: CSVEDRRGDREKLFF
cdr3_nt: TGCAGCGTTGAAGATCGTCGAGGGGACAGGGAAAAACTGTTTTTT
clone_size: -
v_call: TRBV29-1
d_call: TRBD1
j_call: TRBJ1-4

cdr3_aa: CASVDKRSNQPQHF
cdr3_nt: TGTGCCAGCGTAGACAAACGGAGCAATCAGCCCCAGCATTTT
clone_size: -
v_call: TRBV19
d_call: -
j_call: TRBJ1-5

cdr3_aa: CASDPGTGVGDTQYF
cdr3_nt: TGTGCCAGTGATCCCGGGACAGGGGTGGGAGATACGCAGTATTTT
clone_size: -
v_call: TRBV6-5
d_call: TRBD1
j_call: TRBJ2-3

cdr3_aa: CASSLFARSAVNTDTQYF
cdr3_nt: TGTGCCAGCAGCTTGTTTGCAAGGTCCGCGGTAAACACAGATACGCAGTATTTT
clone_size: once
v_call: TRBV5-6
d_call: -
j_call: TRBJ2-3

cdr3_aa: CASSPRGLSGNTIYF
cdr3_nt: TGTGCCAGCAGTCCCAGGGGGCTCTCTGGAAACACCATATATTTT
clone_size: many
v_call: TRBV6-2/TRBV6-3
d_call: TRBD1
j_call: TRBJ1-3

cdr3_aa: CASGKYNQPQHF
cdr3_nt: TGCGCCAGTGGCAAGTACAATCAGCCCCAGCATTTT
clone_size: -
v_call: TRBV4-1
d_call: -
j_call: TRBJ1-5

cdr3_aa: CASSSGTGAHSSGSYNEQFF
cdr3_nt: TGCGCCAGCAGCTCCGGGACAGGGGCCCATTCTAGTGGATCCTACAATGAGCAGTTCTTC
clone_size: few
v_call: TRBV5-1
d_call: TRBD1
j_call: TRBJ2-1

cdr3_aa: CASSLWIGGARASTEAFF
cdr3_nt: TGCGCCAGCAGCCTTTGGATCGGGGGGGCGAGGGCGAGCACTGAAGCTTTCTTT
clone_size: -
v_call: TRBV5-1
d_call: -
j_call: TRBJ1-1